This T cell receptor (beta chain) comes out of a study of cytomegalovirus exposure and HLA in healthy donors. Study at large: It was reported in a later analysis that the same platform had been used for the roughly 110 validation repertoires as for the approximately 730 first-cohort repertoires.

While the first cohort had over 650 subjects, the donors belonged to the separate validation cohort of about 120 subjects. Some clones are missing from TCRdb's copy, which holds only in-frame ones; the method was immunoSEQ multiplex PCR. The data contain over 100,000 clones, about 95% of them singletons. The study's findings and limits: The study flagged roughly 150 TCR beta chains as cytomegalovirus-associated. For cytomegalovirus status, the classifier reportedly gave diagnoses with high specificity and sensitivity.

V was cut by 2 bases and J by 3 bases, with 13 bases left in between. Per the germline V gene, CDR1 is SGHRS and CDR2 is YFSETQ. CDR3 length: 15 residues. Concerning this clone itself: The antigen remains unidentified.

Sequencing was done on a sample of PBMCs. The chain recombines TRBV5-1 with TRBJ2-3, with D perhaps TRBD1 (5 bases). This clonotype was sampled from a woman aged 18-29 years in good health and CMV-seronegative. The CDR3 region has the DNA TGCGCCAGCAGCTTAGACAGACCTGGAACAGATACGCAGTATTTT. It translates to CASSLDRPGTDTQYF.